This TCR beta chain is drawn from a study of blood T cell repertoires in COVID-19. Overall study: From the United States, Italy and Spain came samples of acute and convalescent COVID-19. T cells, B-cell-depleted T cells, or PBMCs supplied cDNA or gDNA.

Using immunoSEQ multiplex PCR, the repertoire was profiled, and TCRdb retains in-frame clones only, with some absent. The sample lists around 380,000 clones; around 87% were seen once. Looked up from germline, CDR1 is GTSNPN and CDR2 is SVGIG (reference sequence). V was shortened by 3 bases and J by 4 bases, with 9 bases between the two germline ends. This CDR3 is 12 amino acids long. Across about 22 US areas, participants ranged in age from about 18 to 90 years. Participant reports of clinical history set cohort assignment. The rearrangement joins TRBV30 to TRBJ1-2; unclear D gene. The sample was PBMCs or T cells enriched from blood (not recorded which). The sequence derives from a man aged 30 to 39 who had recovered from COVID-19. DNA for the CDR3: TGTGCCTGGAGGGCGGAGTTCTATGGCTACACCTTC. Residues: CAWRAEFYGYTF. The full variable domain, completed using reference TRBV30 and TRBJ1-2, is SQTIHQWPATLVQPVGSPLSLECTVEGTSNPNLYWYRQAAGRGLQLLFYSVGIGQISSEVPQNLSASRPQDRQFILSSKKLLLSDSGFYLCAWRAEFYGYTFGSGTRLTVV.